This TCR beta chain was obtained from a study of cytomegalovirus exposure and HLA in healthy donors. Study as a whole: Sequencing of 150 million to 200 million T cells in an earlier analysis found about 120 million unique TCR beta sequences.

The CDR3 has 17 residues. Trimming stripped 0 bases from V and 3 bases from J, with 14 bases between. Germline V gene lookup returns CDR1 MGHRA and CDR2 YSYEKL. PCR used 60 Vbeta primers and 13 Jbeta primers. The repertoire was sequenced with immunoSEQ multiplex PCR; TCRdb's copy has only in-frame clones and lacks some. The sample records 100,000 to 150,000 clones, roughly a sixth being singletons. The V and J genes are TRBV4-1 and TRBJ2-2; possible D gene TRBD1, 7 bases. The specimen was PBMCs. The sequence derives from a female donor in good health and CMV-seropositive. The CDR3 region has the DNA TGCGCCAGCAGCCAAGATGCGGGGACAGCTTACACCGGGGAGCTGTTTTTT. It translates to CASSQDAGTAYTGELFF.